Presented here are 25 T cell receptor beta chains from one specimen sequenced in a study of cytomegalovirus exposure and HLA in healthy donors. TCRdb's copy holds only in-frame clones and misses some; the assay was immunoSEQ multiplex PCR. This sample has approximately 100,000 clones; roughly 86% occur once, and the top ten carry roughly 2.2%. Sequencing used PBMCs. All receptors come from a woman between 18 and 30 years old in good health and CMV-seronegative.

V is TRBV6-5 and J is TRBJ2-5; 9 nucleotides match TRBD1. After removal of 5 bases from V and 6 bases from J, the junction contained 7 bases not matched to a gene. The CDR3 consists of 14 residues. Germline V CDR1 and CDR2: MNHEY, SVGAGI. CDR3 coding DNA: TGTGCCAGCAGTGTAACAGGGGGCGCGAAGACCCAGTACTTC. Protein: CASSVTGGAKTQYF.

The chain couples TRBV9 to TRBJ2-1; possibly TRBD1 for D (5 bases). Trimming took off 3 bases at V and 10 bases at J, with 14 bases between the two ends. The CDR3 covers 13 residues. Looked up from germline, CDR1 is SGDLS and CDR2 is YYNGEE. For the CDR3, the DNA is TGTGCCAGCAGCGCCCCGACAGAGTGGGAGCAGTTCTTC. Protein: CASSAPTEWEQFF.

The rearrangement joins TRBV5-6 to TRBJ2-7; 10 bases map to TRBD2. Germline CDR1 SGHDT, CDR2 YYEEEE. V dropped 4 bases and J dropped 2; count of bases not matched to a gene: 6. The CDR3 runs 15 residues. CDR3: CASSRLAGGAYEQYF. For the CDR3, the DNA is TGTGCCAGCAGCCGGTTAGCGGGGGGCGCCTACGAGCAGTACTTC.

The gene calls are TRBV14 and TRBJ2-5; weak D call: TRBD2 (5 bases). V was pared by 4 bases and J by 0 bases, with 15 bases between. The CDR3 is 16 amino acids. Germline lookup yields CDR1 SGHDN and CDR2 FVKESK. CDR3 in amino acids: CASSPRLTSNQETQYF. CDR3 DNA: TGTGCCAGCAGCCCACGGCTAACTAGTAACCAAGAGACCCAGTACTTC.

Only one count was recorded for this clone. The chain links TRBV9 to TRBJ2-2, with TRBD1 as a possible D gene (6 bases). The CDR3 is 16 residues long. The germline V gene encodes CDR1 SGDLS and CDR2 YYNGEE. Trimming removed 5 bases from V and 0 bases from J, with 14 bases in between. CDR3 sequence: CASRPRGDTNTGELFF. DNA of the CDR3: TGTGCCAGCAGACCCAGAGGGGACACGAACACCGGGGAGCTGTTTTTT.

This rearrangement joins TRBV5-4 to TRBJ1-2; TRBD1 is a possible D gene (6 bases). The CDR3 extends over 16 amino acids. From germline, CDR1 is SGHNT and CDR2 YYREEE (reference sequence). The V end lost 2 bases, the J end lost 0 bases, and 14 bases lay between the germline ends. The CDR3 protein is CASSLTTGFPNYGYTF. The CDR3 nucleotides are TGTGCCAGCAGCTTAACTACAGGGTTCCCTAACTATGGCTACACCTTC.

This chain uses TRBV9 with TRBJ1-2, with 9 bases aligning to TRBD1. The CDR3 length is 14 residues. V lost 4 bases, J lost 6 bases, and 7 bases stayed unmatched. Per the germline V gene, CDR1 is SGDLS and CDR2 is YYNGEE. The CDR3 DNA reads TGTGCCAGCAGCACAACCGGGACAGGGCATGGCTACACCTTC. Its protein is CASSTTGTGHGYTF.

This clone came up once. This rearrangement joins TRBV7-6 to TRBJ1-3, with 8 bases fitting TRBD1. The CDR3 extends over 12 amino acids. With 5 bases clipped from V and 7 bases from J, the junction kept 1 base outside the gene matches. The V gene's germline CDR1 is SGHVS and CDR2 FNYEAQ. CDR3 loop: CASSPGGNTIYF. CDR3 nucleotide sequence: TGTGCCAGCAGCCCAGGGGGCAACACCATATATTTT.

In DNA form, the CDR3 reads TGTGCCAGCAGCCCCCCAAACAGGGAACTCGAGCAGTACTTC. It translates to CASSPPNRELEQYF. This sequence joins TRBV27 and TRBJ2-7; weak D call: TRBD1 (6 bases). The V and J ends lost 6 bases and 6 bases respectively, with 18 bases between them. Germline loops: CDR1 MNHEY, CDR2 SMNVEV (reference sequence). This CDR3 region has 14 residues.

This clone was picked up a small number of times. The genes are TRBV21-1 and TRBJ1-4; the table's D call of TRBD1 was not tested on the DNA. TRBV21-1 is annotated as a pseudogene. The CDR3 sequence is 13 residues long. The CDR3 region has the DNA TGTGCCAGCTTGGGGCGCTTTGGGGAAAAACTGTTTTTT. Translating it yields CASLGRFGEKLFF.

V and J are TRBV4-2 and TRBJ2-2, with 7 bases lining up with TRBD1. This CDR3 has 16 residues. After removal of 0 bases from V and 5 bases from J, the junction contained 6 bases not matched to a gene. Germline-derived CDR1 and CDR2 are LGHNA and YNFKEQ. CDR3 sequence reads: CASSQDPGQHTGELFF. CDR3 nucleotide sequence: TGTGCCAGCAGCCAAGATCCGGGACAGCATACCGGGGAGCTGTTTTTT.

The CDR3 sequence is CASSLAPDSSGNTIYF. In nucleotides, the CDR3 is TGCGCCAGCAGCTTGGCCCCTGACAGCTCTGGAAACACCATATATTTT. This chain links TRBV5-1 with TRBJ1-3; maybe TRBD1 (5 bases). Trimming took 0 bases from V and 0 from J, leaving 10 bases between them. Germline CDR1 is SGHRS and CDR2 is YFSETQ. The length of the CDR3 is 16 residues.

The chain carries TRBV6-6 and TRBJ1-6; TRBD1 might be the D (5 bases). Trimming shortened V by 7 bases and J by 14 bases, and 21 bases separated the two germline ends. Germline CDR1 reads MNHNY; CDR2 reads SVGAGI (reference sequence). The length of the CDR3 is 14 residues. CDR3 sequence: CASTQGSPAGTLHF. In nucleotides, the CDR3 is TGTGCCAGCACCCAAGGTTCGCCAGCAGGGACCCTCCACTTT.

This chain joins TRBV9 and TRBJ2-7; 7 bases agree with TRBD2. This CDR3 contains 14 residues. V gave up 4 bases and J gave up 0 bases; unmatched junction bases: 4. CDR1 is SGDLS and CDR2 is YYNGEE in the germline V gene. The CDR3 bases are TGTGCCAGCAGCAGGGGCGGGAGCTCCTACGAGCAGTACTTC. This codes for CASSRGGSSYEQYF.

This clone was detected only once. V and J are TRBV7-2 and TRBJ2-1, with D tentatively TRBD2 (7 bases). Germline-derived CDR1 and CDR2 are SGHTA and FQGNSA. CDR3 length: 13 residues. The V end lost 0 bases, the J end lost 10 bases, and 10 bases lay between the germline ends. The CDR3 nucleotides are TGTGCCAGCAGCTTAGCAGGGGGGGGCGAGCAGTTCTTC. It encodes CASSLAGGGEQFF.

This clone appeared a single time. V is TRBV28 and J is TRBJ2-3; TRBD1 is a possible D gene (5 bases). Trimming cost V 3 bases and J 0 bases, with 7 bases left between them. Germline CDR1 and CDR2: MDHEN and SYDVKM. This CDR3 contains 14 residues. CDR3 coding DNA: TGTGCCAGCAGTTTCCAGGGAAGCACAGATACGCAGTATTTT. Translating gives CASSFQGSTDTQYF.

This sequence joins TRBV2 and TRBJ2-3; D call uncertain. The CDR3 totals 12 residues. CDR1 is SNHLY, CDR2 FYNNEI, per germline. V lost 5 bases to trimming and J lost 6 bases, with 9 bases between them. The CDR3 sequence is CASSLESDTQYF. CDR3 bases: TGTGCCAGCAGTCTAGAATCTGATACGCAGTATTTT.

The V call is TRBV27, the J call TRBJ2-3; TRBD2 aligns across 14 bases. After removal of 5 bases from V and 1 base from J, the junction contained 8 bases not matched to a gene. CDR1 and CDR2 (germline): MNHEY, SMNVEV (reference sequence). The CDR3 runs 18 residues. CDR3 nucleotide sequence: TGTGCCAGCAGTCCTCGGGGACTAGCGGGAGTGGGCACAGATACGCAGTATTTT. Translation: CASSPRGLAGVGTDTQYF.

The rearrangement links TRBV7-8 to TRBJ1-3; a weak D match, TRBD1 (5 bases). The CDR3 has 17 amino acids. V was trimmed by 1 base and J by 2 bases, leaving 15 bases between them. Germline CDR1 reads SGHVS; CDR2 reads FQNEAQ. The CDR3: CASSLVSYSGAGNTIYF. The CDR3 region has the DNA TGTGCCAGCAGCTTAGTTAGTTACTCGGGGGCTGGAAACACCATATATTTT.

V and J are TRBV9 and TRBJ2-1; 7 bases map to TRBD1. The CDR3 extends over 16 amino acids. V trimming: 3 bases; J trimming: 3 bases; junction bases outside the gene matches: 9. Germline values: CDR1 SGDLS, CDR2 YYNGEE. CDR3 coding DNA: TGTGCCAGCAGCGCCTCGGACAGGTGGGACTACAATGAGCAGTTCTTC. Translation: CASSASDRWDYNEQFF.

This chain joins TRBV18 and TRBJ2-7; perhaps TRBD1 as D (7 bases). Trimming took off 6 bases at V and 7 bases at J, with 19 bases between the two ends. The CDR3 covers 14 residues. Germline-derived CDR1 and CDR2 are KGHSH and LQKENI. The CDR3 DNA sequence: TGTGCCAGCTCGGAGGGACAGACGCTACCGGAGCAGTACTTC. Translated, it gives CASSEGQTLPEQYF.

This clone was observed a few times. This chain links TRBV6-5 with TRBJ1-2, with 9 positions matching TRBD1. CDR1 is MNHEY, CDR2 SVGAGI, per germline. J was trimmed by 2 bases and V by 7 bases; bases with no gene match: 8. The CDR3 sequence is 15 residues long. This chain's CDR3 is CASTKQGAENYGYTF. CDR3 sequence (DNA): TGTGCCAGCACCAAACAGGGGGCAGAGAACTATGGCTACACCTTC.

A single count supports this clone. This rearrangement joins TRBV7-6 to TRBJ2-1, with 16 bases that match TRBD2. V lost 5 bases and J lost 9; bases outside the gene matches: 16. The germline V gene encodes CDR1 SGHVS and CDR2 FNYEAQ. CDR3 length equals 19 residues. CDR3 protein: CASSTDPSGTSGRAVEQFF. CDR3 DNA sequence: TGTGCCAGCAGCACCGACCCGTCCGGGACTAGCGGGAGGGCCGTTGAGCAGTTCTTC.

The CDR3 loop reads CASSSSGDRQVHTPQHF. The CDR3, as DNA: TGTGCCAGCAGCTCCAGTGGTGACCGACAGGTTCACACGCCCCAGCATTTT. The chain couples TRBV7-9 to TRBJ1-5, with a possible D match to TRBD1 (6 bases). This CDR3 region has 17 residues. CDR1 and CDR2 (germline): SEHNR, FQNEAQ (reference sequence). V was clipped by 4 bases and J by 9 bases, with 25 bases between them. Complete variable domain (other parts from reference TRBV7-9 and TRBJ1-5): DTGVSQNPRHKITKRGQNVTFRCDPISEHNRLYWYRQTLGQGPEFLTYFQNEAQLEKSRLLSDRFSAERPKGSFSTLEIQRTEQGDSAMYLCASSSSGDRQVHTPQHFGDGTRLSIL.

The genes are TRBV5-1 and TRBJ1-3; 8 bases align to TRBD1. The length of the CDR3 is 13 residues. Germline-derived CDR1 and CDR2 are SGHRS and YFSETQ. The ends lost 8 bases at V and 0 bases at J; junction bases unmatched: 1. For the CDR3, the DNA is TGCGCCAGTGGGACAGGCTCTGGAAACACCATATATTTT. This gives the protein CASGTGSGNTIYF.